This TCR beta chain was sequenced during a study of CD8 T cells in Susac syndrome. The study, taken as a whole, reports: As the study acknowledged, the number of individuals who were part of its TCR sequencing and HLA analysis was relatively small.

TCR beta sequences were obtained from blood CD8+ and CD4+ T cells. Purification of the CD8+ and CD4+ T cells relied on negative isolation, and TEMRA cells underwent FACS enrichment. RNA in amounts of roughly 0.45 to 1 ug was reverse transcribed with random hexamers. The immunoSEQ assay covered 54 Vbeta and 13 Jbeta segments for CDR3. Each CDR3 protein gets one entry after TCRdb re-called the immunoSEQ multiplex PCR reads with MiXCR. The table shows approximately 210,000 distinct CDR3 sequences, with nearly 97% occurring only once. Worth noting for this clonotype: Its antigen remains unknown.

Trimming cost V 3 bases and J 3 bases, with 5 bases left between them. The CDR3 totals 12 residues. Germline V gene data show CDR1 as LGHDT and CDR2 as YNNKEL (reference sequence). The source of this sequence is a human donor with multiple sclerosis. The chain employs TRBV3-1 and TRBJ2-5; D gene uncertain. What was sequenced was CD4+ T cells from PBMCs. This CDR3 is CASSHQEETQYF. DNA for the CDR3: TGTGCCAGCAGCCACCAAGAAGAGACCCAGTACTTC.